This T cell receptor beta chain was captured in a study of blood T cells in healthy people across ages. This CDR3 is 15 amino acids long. The junction had 2 bases not matched to a gene; V was cut back by 0 bases and J by 9 bases. The V gene's germline CDR1 is SGHRS and CDR2 YFSETQ. A second PCR of 7 to 11 cycles used a sample-barcoded 5' primer and a J-beta primer mix. MiXCR was run by TCRdb on the 5' RACE reads, yielding one entry per CDR3 protein. This sample yields hundreds of thousands of distinct CDR3 sequences, of which around 45% are seen a single time; 18% belongs to the top ten. In its sample, this clonotype was seen a few times.

The sample comprised blood. The clonotype originates from a man older than 75 in good health. The V call is TRBV5-1, the J call TRBJ2-1, with TRBD2 identical over 14 bases. The CDR3 DNA reads TGCGCCAGCAGCTTGGCCGGACTAGCGGGAGGTGAGCAGTTCTTC. Its protein is CASSLAGLAGGEQFF.